The sequence of this TCR beta chain was determined in a study of cytomegalovirus exposure and HLA in healthy donors. Worth noting for this clone: Its antigen is still unknown.

General observations from the study: The authors later linked a missense DCLRE1C variant to TCR beta V- and J-gene trimming.

The PCR had 60 Vbeta and 13 Jbeta primers. Generated by immunoSEQ multiplex PCR, the TCRdb table keeps only in-frame clones and is missing some. The repertoire shows roughly 70,000 clones; the top ten hold 6.5% to 8.5%. CDR1 SGHRS and CDR2 YFSETQ come from the germline V gene. Trimming removed 0 bases from V and 3 bases from J, with 9 bases in between. This CDR3 spans 15 amino acids. The sequence was obtained from a female donor in good health and CMV-seropositive. Input material: PBMCs. The V and J genes are TRBV5-1 and TRBJ1-4; unclear D gene. The CDR3 nucleotides read TGCGCCAGCAGCTTGGAGAATTACTCTAATGAAAAACTGTTTTTT. This codes for CASSLENYSNEKLFF.